Detailed here is one TCR beta chain. CDR1 is GTSNPN, CDR2 SVGIG, per germline (reference sequence). V was clipped by 4 bases and J by 7 bases, with 11 bases between them. This CDR3 is 12 amino acids long. This specimen belongs to a study of control samples from healthy donors and cancer patients. TCRdb's table, derived via immunoSEQ multiplex PCR, lists solely in-frame clones and lacks some. Among approximately 150,000 clones listed, roughly nine tenths were seen once. The clonotype comes from a man aged 25-45 years in good health. The rearrangement joins TRBV30 to TRBJ2-1, with a tentative D call TRBD2 (6 bases). The sequenced sample was blood. The CDR3 nucleotides read TGTGCCTGGAACCCTGGGGGGAATGAGCAGTTCTTC. It codes for CAWNPGGNEQFF. Drawing the rest from reference TRBV30 and TRBJ2-1, the complete variable domain is SQTIHQWPATLVQPVGSPLSLECTVEGTSNPNLYWYRQAAGRGLQLLFYSVGIGQISSEVPQNLSASRPQDRQFILSSKKLLLSDSGFYLCAWNPGGNEQFFGPGTRLTVL.